This section outlines one TCR beta chain sequence together with its context. Germline V gives CDR1 MNHEY, CDR2 SVGAGI. CDR3 length: 13 amino acids. The ends were cut back, 7 bases at V and 4 bases at J, with 13 bases in the middle. Only in-frame clones appear in the TCRdb table, and some are missing; sequencing was by immunoSEQ multiplex PCR. The data contain over 11,000 clones, roughly 80% of them singletons. This sample stems from a study of T cell repertoires in ileal Crohn's disease. Sequencing used ileal tissue. The origin of this receptor is an adult with Crohn's disease. This chain connects TRBV6-5 to TRBJ1-1; weak D call: TRBD1 (5 bases). This CDR3 reads CASTRRGGTEAFF. The DNA of the CDR3 is TGTGCCAGCACTCGTCGCGGGGGCACTGAAGCTTTCTTT.